Sequencing of this T cell receptor (beta chain) was carried out in a study of control samples from healthy donors and cancer patients. The assay was immunoSEQ multiplex PCR, and TCRdb's table has in-frame clones only and misses some. The sample includes approximately 20,000 clones, around four fifths of them seen just once. This CDR3 region has 11 residues. The V gene lost 10 bases and the J gene lost 4 bases, with 8 bases spanning the gap. Germline V gene sequence: CDR1 KGHDR, CDR2 SFDVKD. This TCR came from an older woman with lung cancer. J is TRBJ2-3 and V is TRBV24-1; the D gene is possibly TRBD2 (6 bases). The sequenced sample was PBMCs. CDR3: CATASADTQYF. The CDR3 nucleotides read TGTGCCACAGCTAGCGCAGATACGCAGTATTTT.